One and the same sample provided the 15 T cell receptor beta chains below, sequenced in a study of blood T cell repertoires in COVID-19. Profiling relied on immunoSEQ multiplex PCR, and the TCRdb table lists in-frame clones only, not all of them. Of 70,000 to 95,000 clones detected, 86% appear once; the ten largest clones hold roughly 25%. Source material: peripheral blood. The receptors stem from a human donor in a cohort sampled during active COVID-19.

V usage is TRBV5-1 and J usage is TRBJ1-4; tentative D call: TRBD1 (6 bases). CDR3 size: 15 residues. Per the germline V gene, CDR1 is SGHRS and CDR2 is YFSETQ. The ends were cut back, 4 bases at V and 0 bases at J, with 10 bases in the middle. The CDR3 protein is CASSPGQTTNEKLFF. CDR3 nucleotides: TGCGCCAGCAGCCCCGGACAGACAACTAATGAAAAACTGTTTTTT. The full variable domain, rest sourced from reference TRBV5-1 and TRBJ1-4, is KAGVTQTPRYLIKTRGQQVTLSCSPISGHRSVSWYQQTPGQGLQFLFEYFSETQRNKGNFPGRFSGRQFSNSRSEMNVSTLELGDSALYLCASSPGQTTNEKLFFGSGTQLSVL.

Points on this clone: The germline gene is not matched at one end of the junction; a read error may be the cause. The V call is TRBV7-9, the J call TRBJ2-3, with 8 bases aligning to TRBD1. The CDR3 sequence is 12 residues long. CDR1 is SEHNR, CDR2 FQNEAQ, per germline (reference sequence). In DNA form, the CDR3 reads TGTGCCAGCAGCCATCTTTCGGACAGGGCGGATTTT. Amino acids: CASSHLSDRADF.

This clone came up a few times. The CDR3 loop is CASSLSSTGALYNEQFF. The CDR3 DNA reads as TGTGCCAGCAGTTTATCGTCCACAGGTGCGCTATACAATGAGCAGTTCTTC. V usage is TRBV27 and J usage is TRBJ2-1; D is perhaps TRBD1 (5 bases). V was trimmed by 0 bases and J by 4 bases, leaving 16 bases between them. This CDR3 region has 17 residues. CDR1 MNHEY and CDR2 SMNVEV come from the germline V gene (reference sequence).

Only one count was recorded for this clone. This chain uses TRBV4-2 with TRBJ2-1, with 8 bases lining up with TRBD2. V trimming: 0 bases; J trimming: 15 bases; junction bases outside the gene matches: 10. The CDR3 totals 14 residues. The V gene's germline CDR1 is LGHNA and CDR2 YNFKEQ. CDR3 sequence reads: CASSQDGVAGNLFF. The CDR3 bases are TGTGCCAGCAGCCAAGATGGGGTAGCGGGAAATTTGTTCTTC.

J is TRBJ2-1 and V is TRBV2; 9 nucleotides line up with TRBD1. Losses at the gene ends were 5 bases for V and 8 bases for J; bases not matched to a gene: 4. This CDR3 has 13 residues. Per the germline V gene, CDR1 is SNHLY and CDR2 is FYNNEI. The CDR3 is CASSKGQGDEQFF. The CDR3 DNA reads TGTGCCAGCAGTAAGGGACAGGGAGATGAGCAGTTCTTC.

V gene TRBV2 combines with J gene TRBJ2-3; perhaps TRBD1 as D (7 bases). V was cut by 4 bases and J by 5 bases, with 16 bases left in between. This CDR3 is 15 amino acids long. Germline loops: CDR1 SNHLY, CDR2 FYNNEI. The CDR3 DNA follows: TGTGCCAGCAGTGTCGGGGCAGGGGGAGGAGATACGCAGTATTTT. Its protein is CASSVGAGGGDTQYF.

The CDR3 sequence is CASSRPGGYTGELFF. For the CDR3, the DNA is TGTGCCAGCAGCCGACCAGGGGGCTACACCGGGGAGCTGTTTTTT. The chain links TRBV27 to TRBJ2-2; 8 nucleotides match TRBD1. There are 15 residues in the CDR3. V was clipped by 6 bases and J by 3 bases; unmatched bases: 6. Germline V gene lookup returns CDR1 MNHEY and CDR2 SMNVEV (reference sequence).

V usage is TRBV19 and J usage is TRBJ2-3; perhaps TRBD1 as D (5 bases). Germline V lookup: CDR1 LNHDA, CDR2 SQIVND (reference sequence). With 5 bases removed from V and 0 bases from J, the gap between germline ends came to 9 bases. The CDR3 is made up of 14 amino acids. Here the CDR3 DNA reads TGTGCCAGTAGTTGGGCAGGGAGCACAGATACGCAGTATTTT. It codes for CASSWAGSTDTQYF.

The rearrangement joins TRBV27 to TRBJ2-7, with TRBD1 matching over 7 bases. V lost 8 bases and J lost 6; bases outside the gene matches: 10. Germline V lookup: CDR1 MNHEY, CDR2 SMNVEV (reference sequence). The CDR3 is 13 residues long. The CDR3 coding sequence is TGTGCCAGCCAGCCCCGACAGGGTACCGAGCAGTACTTC. It translates to CASQPRQGTEQYF.

This clone has only a few counts. The rearrangement links TRBV2 to TRBJ2-2, with unresolved D. Germline V gene data show CDR1 as SNHLY and CDR2 as FYNNEI. CDR3 length: 16 amino acids. The V end lost 7 bases, the J end lost 8 bases, and 23 bases lay between the germline ends. The CDR3 region has the DNA TGTGCCAGCAAGGAGAAGGAACTTCGCCCGTCTGGGGAGCTGTTTTTT. Translating gives CASKEKELRPSGELFF.

The V and J genes are TRBV19 and TRBJ1-5; no reliable D call. CDR3 length: 13 amino acids. Germline V CDR1 and CDR2: LNHDA, SQIVND (reference sequence). The germline V and J ends were trimmed by 4 bases and 1 base, with 5 bases remaining between them. The CDR3 DNA is TGTGCCAGTAGTACCGGGAGCAATCAGCCCCAGCATTTT. Translated: CASSTGSNQPQHF.

The V and J genes are TRBV7-8 and TRBJ1-6; no reliable D call. V was trimmed by 6 bases and J by 7 bases, leaving 10 bases between them. Looked up from germline, CDR1 is SGHVS and CDR2 is FQNEAQ. The CDR3 consists of 13 residues. DNA of the CDR3: TGTGCCAGCAGTTTTTCCGGGAATTCACCCCTCCACTTT. Protein product: CASSFSGNSPLHF.

The chain is built from TRBV28 and TRBJ1-6; D is ambiguous. The CDR3 totals 15 residues. V lost 8 bases, J lost 6 bases, and 17 bases lay in between. Germline CDR1 reads MDHEN; CDR2 reads SYDVKM. As DNA, the CDR3 is TGTGCCAGCGGCCCCCGGGATATTTTTAATTCACCCCTCCACTTT. It translates to CASGPRDIFNSPLHF.

V usage is TRBV30 and J usage is TRBJ2-7, with TRBD1 identical over 9 bases. This CDR3 contains 13 residues. With 5 bases clipped from V and 6 bases from J, the junction kept 8 bases outside the gene matches. Germline V gene data show CDR1 as GTSNPN and CDR2 as SVGIG (reference sequence). The CDR3 nucleotides read TGTGCCTGGGGGGGACAGGGTAAAGGCGAGCAGTACTTC. It codes for CAWGGQGKGEQYF.

Notes on this clone: Within the sample, other DNA sequences also encode this same CDR3. The chain joins TRBV7-2 to TRBJ1-2; 7 positions agree with TRBD1. The V gene end was trimmed by 1 base and the J gene end by 1 base; junction bases not matched to a gene: 0. The CDR3 spans 14 residues. The germline CDR1 and CDR2 sequences are SGHTA and FQGNSA. CDR3 sequence reads: CASSLGQGNYGYTF. CDR3 bases: TGTGCCAGCAGCTTAGGACAGGGTAACTATGGCTACACCTTC.